This TCR beta chain appears in the sequencing data of a study of T and B cells in COVID-19 patients (dated by TCRdb to the early 2020s). The study in broad terms: In this study, adaptive immunity was profiled in COVID-19 patients who either had active infection or had recovered, using TRB and IGH repertoire sequencing of peripheral blood. An age-matched reference group of under 40 healthy donors negative for COVID-19 antibodies served as the comparison for repertoire analyses. A recovered cohort was made up of about 19 patients contributing approximately 21 samples, mostly after mild to moderate COVID-19 managed as outpatients. As many as 9 follow-up blood samples were taken per patient, and some of the samples covered different disease stages within the same individual. Comorbidities linked to unfavorable COVID-19 outcome were present in about 90% of the 20 patients in the active-infection cohort. Over 8 million TCR sequences were analysed from a TCR and BCR sequence repository that comprised 30 to 45 patients and roughly 74 time points. Critical illness requiring mechanical ventilation or ECMO was present in about 60% of the 20 patients in the active-infection cohort. Median age was about 31 years in the recovered cohort versus approximately 62 years in the active-infection cohort. A couple of patients were in both the active and recovered cohorts because samples existed from active disease and from after recovery.

TCRdb names Illumina MiSeq as the instrument used. TRB rearrangements were amplified by multiplex PCR with BIOMED2 TRB-A/B primer pools. Illumina-compatible adapters and 7-nucleotide sample barcodes were attached to the amplicons through two consecutive PCRs. Phusion HS II polymerase was used for all library PCRs. Amplicons were gel-purified with the NucleoSpin Gel and PCR Clean-up kit, quantified on Qubit, and pooled at roughly 4.3 nM. Before Illumina next-generation sequencing, the quality of the amplicon pool was assessed on an Agilent 2100 Bioanalyzer. The paper's data handling went like this. Annotation of TRB rearrangements was performed with MiXCR 3.0.8 using the default MiXCR reference library. Non-productive reads and sequences with fewer than 2 reads were removed, and each unique CDR3 nucleotide sequence was counted as one clone. R 3.5.1 was used to calculate clonality, diversity, richness and V-J gene usage. GLIPH2 was used to cluster TCRs based on CDR3 similarity, and OLGA was used to calculate the generation probabilities. GLIPH2 clusters were kept only if they contained at least four unique TCR clonotypes found in at least three individuals. TCRdb reworked the public reads: Q25 trimming with fastp, MiXCR clone assembly, productive beta chains retained. All rows with the same CDR3 protein become a single entry with the most common DNA and genes. Clone size and V and J calls follow TCRdb, not the original study. The sample records 4,500 to 5,000 distinct CDR3 sequences, roughly 33% of which are singletons. The ten top clones hold roughly 25% of the sample.

This clonotype was counted a few times. Its antigen target is currently unknown. Per-nucleotide qualities are absent, and no much larger clonotype sits a single base away. TRB repertoires were amplified from about 250-500 ng of genomic DNA extracted from blood. Study-level results and caveats: A total of around 2,500 TCR clusters were exclusive to the recovered cohort, and 25 to 40 of those clusters were low-pGen clusters. Specific T cell subsets (CD4+/Treg/CD8+) and sorted SARS-CoV-2-responsive or tetramer+ T cells had not yet been sequenced, and these experiments were ongoing. Prospective validation of the reported TCR clusters was stated to be required before clinical use. The size of the cohort was considered insufficient for assessing HLA contributions to COVID-19 susceptibility or severity. Blood samples from mildly ill patients during symptoms and early samples from severe cases were scarce. In active COVID-19, TRB repertoires were highly clonal, while at recovery, diversity and richness increased above the levels seen in healthy donors. In patients with COVID-19, the usage of TRBV/TRBJ genes was reported to be strongly skewed.

Sequences KGHSH (CDR1) and LQKENI (CDR2) are obtained from the germline V gene. Its CDR3 holds 15 amino acids, cysteine through phenylalanine. Here the CDR3 DNA is all that survives: 45 bases in frame from base 1. Clipping removes 3 bases from V and 7 bases from J, with 8 as the unmatched junction base count. The sequence derives from a human donor who had recovered from COVID-19. The chain is made from TRBV18 and TRBJ2-1, with 8 bases aligning to TRBD2. Sequences were obtained from blood. Read as DNA, the sequence is TGTGCCAGCTCACCGTACAGCGGGAGAGGGAATGAGCAGTTCTTC. Translated, it gives CASSPYSGRGNEQFF.